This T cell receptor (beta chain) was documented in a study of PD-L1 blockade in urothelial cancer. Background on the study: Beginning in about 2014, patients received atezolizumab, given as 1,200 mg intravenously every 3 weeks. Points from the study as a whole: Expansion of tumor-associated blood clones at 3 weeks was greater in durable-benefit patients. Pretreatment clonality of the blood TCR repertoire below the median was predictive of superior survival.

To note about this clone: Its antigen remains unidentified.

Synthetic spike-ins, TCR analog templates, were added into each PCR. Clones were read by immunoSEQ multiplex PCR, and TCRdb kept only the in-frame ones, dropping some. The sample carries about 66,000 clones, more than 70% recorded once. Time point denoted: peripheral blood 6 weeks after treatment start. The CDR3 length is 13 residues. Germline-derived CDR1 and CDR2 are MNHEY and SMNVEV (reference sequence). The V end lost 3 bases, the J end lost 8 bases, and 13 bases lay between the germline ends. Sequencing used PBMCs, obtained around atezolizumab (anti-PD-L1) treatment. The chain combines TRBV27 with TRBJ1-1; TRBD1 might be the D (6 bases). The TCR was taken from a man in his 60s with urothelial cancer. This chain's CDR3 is CASSFLPQGEAFF. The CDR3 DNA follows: TGTGCCAGCAGTTTCCTCCCGCAGGGGGAAGCTTTCTTT.